Listed here are 4 T cell receptor beta chains from one sample, sequenced in a study of cytotoxic CD8 clonotypes in ibrutinib-treated CLL. Produced via immunoSEQ multiplex PCR; TCRdb's table is partial and in-frame only. There are around 310,000 clones in the sample; more than 65% occur only once, and about 6.3% lies in the top ten. This sample comprised PBMCs, obtained before ibrutinib treatment. These TCRs come from a human donor with chronic lymphocytic leukemia.

This clone was seen a few times. The chain employs TRBV9 and TRBJ2-5; the match to TRBD1 covers 8 bases. CDR1 and CDR2 (germline): SGDLS, YYNGEE. CDR3 length equals 16 residues. With V trimmed by 7 bases and J by 2 bases, 13 bases remained unmatched. CDR3 in DNA: TGTGCCAGCTCGACTGGGCAGGGGGCAGGGCAAGAGACCCAGTACTTC. Translated: CASSTGQGAGQETQYF. The full variable domain, rest sourced from reference TRBV9 and TRBJ2-5, is DSGVTQTPKHLITATGQRVTLRCSPRSGDLSVYWYQQSLDQGLQFLIQYYNGEERAKGNILERFSAQQFPDLHSELNLSSLELGDSALYFCASSTGQGAGQETQYFGPGTRLLVL.

The chain combines TRBV7-9 with TRBJ2-3, with 8 bases matching TRBD2. This CDR3 spans 16 amino acids. The V and J ends lost 4 bases and 2 bases, in that order; junction bases with no gene match: 8. Germline V gene sequence: CDR1 SEHNR, CDR2 FQNEAQ (reference sequence). The CDR3 region has the DNA TGTGCCAGCAGCTGGGAACTAGCGGACCACACAGATACGCAGTATTTT. Translated, it gives CASSWELADHTDTQYF.

The chain uses TRBV19 and TRBJ2-7; D is unclear. The CDR3 loop spans 11 amino acids. The V end was cut by 4 bases, the J end by 3 bases, with 4 bases between. In germline, CDR1 is LNHDA, CDR2 SQIVND (reference sequence). In nucleotides, the CDR3 is TGTGCCAGTAGTACCCACTACGAGCAGTACTTC. As protein: CASSTHYEQYF.

This clone has a single count. V and J are TRBV4-2 and TRBJ2-3; 13 bases fit TRBD2. The ends lost 0 bases at V and 3 bases at J; junction bases unmatched: 3. CDR3 length: 17 residues. CDR1 is LGHNA, CDR2 YNFKEQ, per germline. CDR3 sequence: CASSQDGLAGVTDTQYF. The CDR3 DNA sequence: TGTGCCAGCAGCCAAGACGGACTAGCGGGAGTGACAGATACGCAGTATTTT.